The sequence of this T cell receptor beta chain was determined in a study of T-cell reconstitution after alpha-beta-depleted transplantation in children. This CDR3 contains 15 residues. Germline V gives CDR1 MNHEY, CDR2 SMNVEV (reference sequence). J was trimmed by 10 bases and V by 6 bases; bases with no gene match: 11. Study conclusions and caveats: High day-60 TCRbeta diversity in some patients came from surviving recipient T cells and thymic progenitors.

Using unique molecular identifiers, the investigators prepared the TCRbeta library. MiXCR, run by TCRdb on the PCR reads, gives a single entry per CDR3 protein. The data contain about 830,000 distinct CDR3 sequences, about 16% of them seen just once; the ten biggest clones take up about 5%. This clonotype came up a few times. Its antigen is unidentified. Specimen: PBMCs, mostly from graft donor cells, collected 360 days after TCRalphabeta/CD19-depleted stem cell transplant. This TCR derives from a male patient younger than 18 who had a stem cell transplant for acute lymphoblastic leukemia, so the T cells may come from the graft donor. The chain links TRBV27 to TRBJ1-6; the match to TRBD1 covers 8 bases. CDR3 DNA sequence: TGTGCCAGCAGGCTGCAGGGGGCGCTTGGATCACCCCTCCACTTT. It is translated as CASRLQGALGSPLHF.